Given below is one TCR beta chain in context. TCRdb reprocessed the RACE reads via MiXCR and lists one record per CDR3 protein. The table has a few hundred thousand distinct CDR3 sequences, nearly 5% seen once. The data were obtained in a study of human T cells and chemical hapten exposure. Looking at the study overall: Scalp application of diphenylcyclopropenone was performed weekly in patients across the entire approximately 26-week study. Patients, predominantly female, presented with alopecia areata, totalis or universalis.

Indicated time point: patch test 1, 2 weeks after DPC sensitization. The treatment denotes: therapeutic diphenylcyclopropenone sensitization with weekly scalp DPC. People who gave samples had alopecia, were 18 to 70 years old, and were suitable for DPC. The CDR3 sequence is 17 residues long. Deletions cut 1 base from V and 3 bases from J, with 18 bases between. Germline loops: CDR1 SGHAT, CDR2 FQDESV (reference sequence). The starting material was whole blood, obtained in connection with sensitization to the hapten diphenylcyclopropenone (DPC). The TCR was taken from a woman aged 50 to 65 with alopecia areata. Some clones in this sample may be carry-over from other donors' samples. This chain connects TRBV11-1 to TRBJ1-1; D unclear. CDR3 bases: TGTGCCAGCAGCTTAGGACCCCCGCGAAGGAGGGACACTGAAGCTTTCTTT. It is translated as CASSLGPPRRRDTEAFF. Based on the CDR3 plus reference TRBV11-1 and TRBJ1-1, the full variable domain is EAEVAQSPRYKITEKSQAVAFWCDPISGHATLYWYRQILGQGPELLVQFQDESVVDDSQLPKDRFSAERLKGVDSTLKIQPAELGDSAMYLCASSLGPPRRRDTEAFFGQGTRLTVV.